This TCR beta chain was sequenced in a study of OX40 agonist ivuxolimab in advanced cancers. Study-level information: Enrollees could have had prior anti-PD-1, anti-PD-L1 or anti-CTLA-4 therapy, which 40% had received.

The table came from immunoSEQ multiplex PCR; TCRdb's copy has only in-frame clones and leaves some out. Found here are about 79,000 clones, 94% of them singletons; the top ten hold around 10%. CDR3 size: 9 residues. Per the germline V gene, CDR1 is MRHNA and CDR2 is SNTAGT. This clone has a single count. Its antigen is undetermined. Its ends do not fully match the called genes, so a read error is possible. Overall study findings and caveats: There were, on average, more expanded clones in CD8+ T cells than in CD4+.

Autoimmune disease history or systemic immunosuppression excluded patients. Samples were taken at baseline and on day 1 of cycles 4 and 7. This specimen was CD4+ or CD8+ T cells sorted from blood, taken in a trial of the OX40 agonist ivuxolimab. The gene calls are TRBV6-4 and TRBJ1-4; D is unresolved. This clonotype was obtained from an adult with an advanced solid tumor such as melanoma, head and neck, liver or kidney cancer. The CDR3 is CASRQQAAF. For the CDR3, the DNA is TGTGCCAGCAGGCAGCAGGCCGCTTTT.